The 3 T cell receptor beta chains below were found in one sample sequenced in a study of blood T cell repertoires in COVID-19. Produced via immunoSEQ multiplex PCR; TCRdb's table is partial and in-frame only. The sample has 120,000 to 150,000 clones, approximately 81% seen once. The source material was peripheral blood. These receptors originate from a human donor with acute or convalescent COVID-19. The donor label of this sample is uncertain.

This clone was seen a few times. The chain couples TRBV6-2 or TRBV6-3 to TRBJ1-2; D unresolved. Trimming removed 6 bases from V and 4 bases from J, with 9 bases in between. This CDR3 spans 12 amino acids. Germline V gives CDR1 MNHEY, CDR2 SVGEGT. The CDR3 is CASSADIYGYTF. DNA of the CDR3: TGTGCCAGCAGCGCCGACATCTATGGCTACACCTTC.

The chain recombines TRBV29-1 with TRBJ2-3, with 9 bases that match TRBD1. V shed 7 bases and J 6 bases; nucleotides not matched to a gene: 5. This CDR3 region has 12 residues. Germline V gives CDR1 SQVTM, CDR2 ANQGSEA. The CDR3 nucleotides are TGCAGCGATGCCGGACAGGGGGATACGCAGTATTTT. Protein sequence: CSDAGQGDTQYF.

The CDR3 nucleotides read TGTGCCAGCAGCTTAGCGGTCGGGGGTTACAATGAGCAGTTCTTC. Its protein product is CASSLAVGGYNEQFF. The rearrangement joins TRBV11-1 to TRBJ2-1; possibly TRBD2 for D (6 bases). Trimming removed 0 bases from V and 4 bases from J, with 10 bases in between. The CDR3 covers 15 residues. Germline V gene lookup returns CDR1 SGHAT and CDR2 FQDESV (reference sequence).